This TCR beta chain was recovered during a study of shared clonotypes between healthy human individuals. For the study at large: The plates for each donor numbered three CD4 naive, three CD4 memory, two CD8 naive and one CD8 memory.

Study-level findings and limits: When compared with the clonotypes that were shared by all four sorted-subset donors, the non-shared clonotypes turned out to have lower generation probabilities. A handful of donors shared around 5.1% of their naive CD4 clonotypes.

Germline values: CDR1 SEHNR, CDR2 FQNEAQ (reference sequence). This CDR3 region has 18 residues. Trimming took 2 bases from V and 0 from J; bases not matched to a gene: 8. Subsets obtained from CD4+ cells comprised CD45RA+ naive and CD45RA-negative memory cells. On this clone itself: As yet, its antigen is unknown.

TCRdb's table, derived via immunoSEQ multiplex PCR, lists solely in-frame clones and lacks some. The table includes under 1,100,000 clones, more than 65% detected once. The chain uses TRBV7-9 and TRBJ2-2; TRBD2 matches 8 bases. The receptor was derived from a man aged 18-30 years in good health. Specimen: memory CD4+ T cells sorted from blood. Regarding subset: CD45RA-negative fraction. CDR3 nucleotides: TGTGCCAGCAGCTTATCATTTTCAGCGGGGGCGAACACCGGGGAGCTGTTTTTT. Protein product: CASSLSFSAGANTGELFF.